The clone carrying this T cell receptor beta chain has at least ten counts. Germline CDR1 is SNHLY and CDR2 is FYNNEI. J was trimmed by 7 bases and V by 6 bases; bases with no gene match: 11. This CDR3 is built from 16 residues. The data are from a study of blood T cell repertoires in COVID-19. The assay was immunoSEQ multiplex PCR, and TCRdb's table has in-frame clones only and misses some. The sample carries about 110,000 clones, around 86% recorded once. This TCR derives from a woman in her 70s with acute or convalescent COVID-19. The sample was peripheral blood. The chain links TRBV2 to TRBJ2-2, with 10 bases aligning to TRBD1. The CDR3 DNA follows: TGTGCCAGCAGCTTAGACAGGGGGCGCGGGGTCGGGGAGCTGTTTTTT. Translation: CASSLDRGRGVGELFF.